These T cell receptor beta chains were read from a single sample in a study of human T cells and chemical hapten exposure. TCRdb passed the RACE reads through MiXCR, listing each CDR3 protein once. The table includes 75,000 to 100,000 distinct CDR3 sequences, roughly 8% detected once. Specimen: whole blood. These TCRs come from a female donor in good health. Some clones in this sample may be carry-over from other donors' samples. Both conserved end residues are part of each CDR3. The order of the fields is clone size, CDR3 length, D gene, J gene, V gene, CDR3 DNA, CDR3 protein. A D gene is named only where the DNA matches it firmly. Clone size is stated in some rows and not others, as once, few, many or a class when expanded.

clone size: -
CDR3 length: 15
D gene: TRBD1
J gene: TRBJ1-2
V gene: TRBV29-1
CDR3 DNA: TGCAGCGTTGAAAGTAGGGACAGGGTAAACTATGGCTACACCTTC
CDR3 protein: CSVESRDRVNYGYTF

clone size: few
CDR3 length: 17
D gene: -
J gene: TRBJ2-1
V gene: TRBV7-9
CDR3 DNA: TGTGCCAGCAGCTTAGCGGGACGGCGTAGCTCCTACAATGAGCAGTTCTTC
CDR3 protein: CASSLAGRRSSYNEQFF

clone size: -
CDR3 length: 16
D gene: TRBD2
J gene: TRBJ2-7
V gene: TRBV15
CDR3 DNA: TGTGCCACCAGCAGACCCTCTAGCGGGAGCTCCTACGAGCAGTACTTC
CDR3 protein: CATSRPSSGSSYEQYF

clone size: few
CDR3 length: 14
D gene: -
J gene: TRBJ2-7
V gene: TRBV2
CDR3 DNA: TGTGCCAGCAGTGACCCCCCCGGGGACTACGAGCAGTACTTC
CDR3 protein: CASSDPPGDYEQYF

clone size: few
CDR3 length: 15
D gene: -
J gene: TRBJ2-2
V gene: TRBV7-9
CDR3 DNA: TGTGCCAGCAGCTTAAGCGGCGGTGCCACCGGGGAGCTGTTTTTT
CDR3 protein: CASSLSGGATGELFF

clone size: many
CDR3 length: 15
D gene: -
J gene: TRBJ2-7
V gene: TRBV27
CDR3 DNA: TGTGCCAGCAGTTTAGCGTCCGGGTTCTCCTACGAGCAGTACTTC
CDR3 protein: CASSLASGFSYEQYF

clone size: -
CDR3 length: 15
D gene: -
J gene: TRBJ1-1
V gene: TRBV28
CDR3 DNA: TGTGCCAGCAGCCCCTGGGGACTTATGAACACTGAAGCTTTCTTT
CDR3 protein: CASSPWGLMNTEAFF

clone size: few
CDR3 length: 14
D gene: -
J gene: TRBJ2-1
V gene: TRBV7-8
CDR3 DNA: TGTGCCAGCAGCCCCCTTGGACAGAACAATGAGCAGTTCTTC
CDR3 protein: CASSPLGQNNEQFF

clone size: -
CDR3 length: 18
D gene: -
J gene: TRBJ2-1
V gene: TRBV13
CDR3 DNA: TGTGCCAGCAGCTTAGAGGGCATTGACGGGAAAACCTACAATGAGCAGTTCTTC
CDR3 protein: CASSLEGIDGKTYNEQFF

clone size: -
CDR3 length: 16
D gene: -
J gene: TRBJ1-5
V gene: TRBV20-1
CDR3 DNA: TGCAGTGCTGGGGTACGATGGAGAAGTAGCAATCAGCCCCAGCATTTT
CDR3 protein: CSAGVRWRSSNQPQHF

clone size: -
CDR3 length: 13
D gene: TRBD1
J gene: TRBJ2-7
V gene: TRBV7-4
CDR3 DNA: TGTGCCAGCAGACAGGACAGGGTCTACGAGCAGTACTTC
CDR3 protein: CASRQDRVYEQYF

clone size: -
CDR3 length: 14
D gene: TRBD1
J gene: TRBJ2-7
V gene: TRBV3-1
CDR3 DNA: TGTGCCAGCAGCCACGGGACAGGATGCTACGAGCAGTACTTC
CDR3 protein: CASSHGTGCYEQYF

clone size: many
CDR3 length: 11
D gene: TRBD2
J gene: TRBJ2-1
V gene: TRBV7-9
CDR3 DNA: TGTGCCAGTGGCGGGAGTAATGAGCAGTTCTTC
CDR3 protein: CASGGSNEQFF

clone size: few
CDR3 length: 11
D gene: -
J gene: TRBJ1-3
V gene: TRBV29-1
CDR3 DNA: TGCAGCGCCCCTCAGGGAAACACCATATATTTT
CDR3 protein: CSAPQGNTIYF